These 5 T cell receptor beta chains came from one sample sequenced in a study of shared clonotypes between healthy human individuals. The naive CD8 subset, CD45RO-negative cells positively selected for CCR7, excluded terminally differentiated effector memory CD45RA+ cells. Repertoires were generated with immunoSEQ multiplex PCR, while TCRdb's copy carries only in-frame clones and drops some. Among some 2.1 million clones, over 85% were seen once, and the ten largest hold about 1.6%. Input material: naive CD8+ T cells from PBMCs. The receptors were sampled from a young man in good health. Some clones in this sample may be carry-over from other donors' samples.

Remarks on this clone: Within the sample, other DNA sequences also encode this same CDR3. This chain joins TRBV27 and TRBJ2-5; 11 nucleotides line up with TRBD2. J gave up 5 bases and V 5 bases, and 7 bases lay outside the gene matches. The CDR3 has 15 amino acids. Germline-derived CDR1 and CDR2 are MNHEY and SMNVEV (reference sequence). The CDR3 reads CASSLAGGPGETQYF. The CDR3 DNA reads TGTGCCAGCAGTCTAGCGGGAGGTCCTGGGGAGACCCAGTACTTC.

This chain uses TRBV9 with TRBJ2-1, with TRBD2 matching 8 bases. CDR1 and CDR2 from the germline V gene are SGDLS and YYNGEE. The CDR3 contains 14 residues. J was trimmed by 6 bases and V by 3 bases; bases with no gene match: 5. CDR3 DNA: TGTGCCAGCAGCGCGGGAGGGGCAGGCAATGAGCAGTTCTTC. Protein product: CASSAGGAGNEQFF.

V gene TRBV15 combines with J gene TRBJ2-2; TRBD2 agrees at 9 bases. The CDR3 is 17 amino acids. Germline assignment: CDR1 LNHNV and CDR2 YYDKDF (reference sequence). V trimming: 0 bases; J trimming: 5 bases; junction bases outside the gene matches: 7. CDR3 bases: TGTGCCACCAGCAGAGATGGGCTAGCGGGAAGGACCGGGGAGCTGTTTTTT. Translated, it gives CATSRDGLAGRTGELFF.

The chain joins TRBV4-3 to TRBJ2-1; maybe TRBD1 (5 bases). V gave up 0 bases and J gave up 4 bases, with 10 bases separating them. Germline V gives CDR1 LGHNA, CDR2 YSLEER. This CDR3 has 15 amino acids. For the CDR3, the DNA is TGCGCCAGCAGCCAAGATCCGACAGCTTACAATGAGCAGTTCTTC. This sequence encodes CASSQDPTAYNEQFF.

Comment on this clone: Germline and junction disagree at one end, which may indicate a read error. This rearrangement joins TRBV7-8 to TRBJ2-7, with no clear D. The CDR3 is 15 residues long. Germline CDR1 and CDR2: SGHVS and FQNEAQ. CDR3 sequence reads: CASTLGPGNTYEQYF. The CDR3 bases are TGTGCCAGCACCTTAGGGCCAGGCAACACCTACGAGCAGTACTTC.